The next 29 T cell receptor beta chains were all read from a single sample in a study of blood T cell repertoires in COVID-19. The table came from immunoSEQ multiplex PCR; TCRdb's copy has only in-frame clones and leaves some out. Of 120,000 or so clones in the sample, 75% to 90% were seen once. The specimen sequenced was peripheral blood. Every receptor here comes from a man in his forties with acute or convalescent COVID-19.

The chain links TRBV6-2 or TRBV6-3 to TRBJ1-2, with TRBD1 matching over 7 bases. V was pared by 5 bases and J by 6 bases, with 9 bases of the junction left unmatched. The CDR3 is 14 residues long. Germline values: CDR1 MNHEY, CDR2 SVGEGT. The CDR3 nucleotides read TGTGCCAGCAGTCCATACCAGGACAGGAATGGCTACACCTTC. As protein: CASSPYQDRNGYTF.

The chain uses TRBV7-2 and TRBJ2-3, with 7 bases aligning to TRBD2. The germline V gene encodes CDR1 SGHTA and CDR2 FQGNSA. The CDR3 has 15 residues. J lost 3 bases, V lost 4 bases, and 7 bases had no gene match. For the CDR3, the DNA is TGTGCCAGCAGCTGGCGGGGGTTAGGGACAGATACGCAGTATTTT. Its translation is CASSWRGLGTDTQYF.

J is TRBJ1-2 and V is TRBV6-6; 9 bases are shared with TRBD1. V lost 2 bases and J lost 8; bases outside the gene matches: 3. Germline-derived CDR1 and CDR2 are MNHNY and SVGAGI (reference sequence). This CDR3 is 13 amino acids long. CDR3 loop: CASSYDRGIGYTF. For the CDR3, the DNA is TGTGCCAGCAGTTACGACAGGGGGATCGGCTACACCTTC.

This chain links TRBV5-5 with TRBJ1-1; 9 bases agree with TRBD1. The CDR3 contains 15 residues. Per the germline V gene, CDR1 is SGHKS and CDR2 is YYEKEE (reference sequence). V shed 3 bases, J shed 2 bases, and the junction held 5 bases outside the gene matches. The CDR3 is CASSWPGQGNTEAFF. CDR3 bases: TGTGCCAGCAGCTGGCCGGGACAGGGCAACACTGAAGCTTTCTTT.

CDR3 amino acids: CASSSLRLAGAGEQFF. In DNA form, the CDR3 reads TGTGCCAGCAGCTCCCTCCGACTAGCGGGGGCAGGGGAGCAGTTCTTC. The chain couples TRBV5-4 to TRBJ2-1; TRBD2 matches 12 bases. Trimming at V came to 3 bases and at J to 10 bases, leaving 11 bases not matched to a gene. Germline assignment: CDR1 SGHNT and CDR2 YYREEE (reference sequence). This CDR3 comprises 16 residues.

This clone was observed a single time. CDR3 in DNA: TGTGCCAGCAGCTTAGTTTTAATGTGGGACAGGTTAAACGAGCAGTACTTC. Protein: CASSLVLMWDRLNEQYF. The chain recombines TRBV7-9 with TRBJ2-7; 8 bases agree with TRBD1. The ends lost 1 base at V and 5 bases at J; junction bases unmatched: 13. Germline V lookup: CDR1 SEHNR, CDR2 FQNEAQ (reference sequence). There are 17 residues in the CDR3.

Here the CDR3 reads CASSYETGASSYGYTF. The CDR3 DNA reads as TGTGCCAGCAGTTACGAGACAGGGGCCTCTAGCTATGGCTACACCTTC. This chain links TRBV6-5 with TRBJ1-2, with 8 bases lining up with TRBD1. The CDR3 totals 16 residues. V shed 2 bases and J 4 bases; nucleotides not matched to a gene: 9. CDR1 and CDR2 from the germline V gene are MNHEY and SVGAGI.

The genes are TRBV6-5 and TRBJ1-2; TRBD1 might be the D (5 bases). The CDR3 has 13 amino acids. V gave up 6 bases and J gave up 4 bases, with 12 bases separating them. The germline V gene encodes CDR1 MNHEY and CDR2 SVGAGI. DNA for the CDR3: TGTGCCAGCAGCCCCCAGGGAACCTATGGCTACACCTTC. Its translation: CASSPQGTYGYTF.

The chain combines TRBV5-1 with TRBJ2-2; 10 nucleotides match TRBD1. The CDR3 loop spans 18 amino acids. The germline V gene has CDR1 SGHRS and CDR2 YFSETQ. V trimming: 0 bases; J trimming: 3 bases; junction bases outside the gene matches: 8. DNA for the CDR3: TGCGCCAGCAGCTTGGCCAAATCGGACAGGGGGTACACCGGGGAGCTGTTTTTT. Protein sequence: CASSLAKSDRGYTGELFF. The full variable domain, its missing parts supplied by reference TRBV5-1 and TRBJ2-2, is KAGVTQTPRYLIKTRGQQVTLSCSPISGHRSVSWYQQTPGQGLQFLFEYFSETQRNKGNFPGRFSGRQFSNSRSEMNVSTLELGDSALYLCASSLAKSDRGYTGELFFGEGSRLTVL.

The chain recombines TRBV5-1 with TRBJ1-2; D is uncertain. There are 16 residues in the CDR3. Germline-derived CDR1 and CDR2 are SGHRS and YFSETQ. V shed 1 base and J shed 6 bases, with 19 bases lying between them. CDR3 in DNA: TGCGCCAGCAGCTTGAAGCGGTCTCGGGGTAGCGATGGCTACACCTTC. This sequence encodes CASSLKRSRGSDGYTF.

V is TRBV6-5 and J is TRBJ1-2; 7 bases are shared with TRBD1. With 8 bases clipped from V and 1 base from J, the junction kept 4 bases outside the gene matches. Germline V gene data show CDR1 as MNHEY and CDR2 as SVGAGI. The CDR3 loop spans 13 amino acids. The CDR3 region is CASRDSNNYGYTF. The CDR3 nucleotides are TGTGCCAGCCGGGACAGTAATAACTATGGCTACACCTTC.

The gene calls are TRBV2 and TRBJ2-1; D is unresolved. The V gene's germline CDR1 is SNHLY and CDR2 FYNNEI. The V gene lost 6 bases and the J gene lost 7 bases, with 13 bases spanning the gap. The length of the CDR3 is 13 residues. CDR3 residues: CASRELTGNEQFF. DNA for the CDR3: TGTGCCAGCAGAGAATTAACCGGGAATGAGCAGTTCTTC.

The chain has TRBV4-1 and TRBJ1-2; TRBD1 matches at 7 bases. The CDR3 contains 16 residues. Germline V gives CDR1 MGHRA, CDR2 YSYEKL. After removal of 0 bases from V and 5 bases from J, the junction contained 9 bases not matched to a gene. The CDR3 sequence is CASSQDPGQDLYGYTF. The CDR3 DNA reads TGCGCCAGCAGCCAAGATCCTGGACAGGACCTATATGGCTACACCTTC.

This chain uses TRBV6-5 with TRBJ2-7; a possible D gene is TRBD2 (7 bases). V was trimmed by 7 bases and J by 5 bases, leaving 18 bases between them. In germline, CDR1 is MNHEY, CDR2 SVGAGI. The CDR3 has 14 amino acids. Written as DNA, the CDR3 is TGTGCCAGCATTGGGGGGGCGCAGAGAAACGAGCAGTACTTC. It is translated as CASIGGAQRNEQYF.

This clone was observed once. V and J are TRBV3-1 (or the pseudogene TRBV3-2) and TRBJ1-6; 11 positions agree with TRBD1. The CDR3 runs to 18 residues. CDR1 is LGHDT and CDR2 is YNNKEL in the germline V gene (reference sequence). J gave up 4 bases and V 4 bases, and 9 bases lay outside the gene matches. CDR3: CASSRYAGTGGYNSPLHF. In DNA, the CDR3 is TGTGCCAGCAGCCGATATGCCGGGACAGGGGGATATAATTCACCCCTCCACTTT.

The genes are TRBV5-5 and TRBJ1-3, with 9 bases matching TRBD1. Per the germline V gene, CDR1 is SGHKS and CDR2 is YYEKEE (reference sequence). Trimming removed 4 bases from V and 3 bases from J; junction bases left unmatched: 5. This CDR3 spans 15 amino acids. CDR3 region: CASSPGQGYGNTIYF. The DNA of the CDR3 is TGTGCCAGCAGCCCGGGACAGGGTTATGGAAACACCATATATTTT.

The chain has TRBV7-9 and TRBJ1-1; perhaps TRBD1 as D (6 bases). The CDR3 has 13 amino acids. With 4 bases removed from V and 1 base from J, the gap between germline ends came to 7 bases. Germline loops: CDR1 SEHNR, CDR2 FQNEAQ (reference sequence). DNA of the CDR3: TGTGCCAGCAGCTCGACAGGGAACACTGAAGCTTTCTTT. Its protein is CASSSTGNTEAFF.

The chain uses TRBV6-5 and TRBJ1-1, with D tentatively TRBD1 (5 bases). Trimming left V 2 bases short and J 9 bases short, with 13 bases between. The CDR3 extends over 13 amino acids. In germline, CDR1 is MNHEY, CDR2 SVGAGI. The CDR3 nucleotides are TGTGCCAGCAGTTACGCCTCTCAGGGAAAAGCTTTCTTT. Protein: CASSYASQGKAFF.

The chain links TRBV29-1 to TRBJ1-1; TRBD1 is a possible D gene (5 bases). V shed 2 bases and J shed 7 bases, with 11 bases lying between them. The V gene's germline CDR1 is SQVTM and CDR2 ANQGSEA. The CDR3 runs to 12 residues. The CDR3 DNA reads TGCAGCGTTGAAATGGACACAGATGAAGCTTTCTTT. This encodes CSVEMDTDEAFF.

DNA for the CDR3: TGTGCCAGCAGCTTGGGCAGGATGAGCCCCTACGAGCAGTACTTC. Its protein product is CASSLGRMSPYEQYF. V is TRBV7-9 and J is TRBJ2-7; D is unresolved. Germline CDR1 SEHNR, CDR2 FQNEAQ (reference sequence). The V and J ends lost 3 bases and 2 bases respectively, with 14 bases between them. This CDR3 is 15 amino acids long. Looking up the rest from reference TRBV7-9 and TRBJ2-7 gives the full variable domain: DTGVSQNPRHKITKRGQNVTFRCDPISEHNRLYWYRQTLGQGPEFLTYFQNEAQLEKSRLLSDRFSAERPKGSFSTLEIQRTEQGDSAMYLCASSLGRMSPYEQYFGPGTRLTVT.

The chain is built from TRBV11-2 and TRBJ1-3; TRBD1 matches 8 bases. This CDR3 has 14 amino acids. V dropped 5 bases and J dropped 4; count of bases not matched to a gene: 4. Germline V gives CDR1 SGHAT, CDR2 FQNNGV. CDR3 sequence: CASSQGAYGNTIYF. CDR3 sequence (DNA): TGTGCCAGCAGCCAGGGGGCTTACGGAAACACCATATATTTT.

J is TRBJ1-5 and V is TRBV2; 9 nucleotides agree with TRBD1. Germline CDR1 SNHLY, CDR2 FYNNEI. CDR3 length: 16 residues. V lost 5 bases, J lost 0 bases, and 5 bases stayed unmatched. The CDR3 is CASSLDRGASNQPQHF. In DNA, the CDR3 is TGTGCCAGCAGTTTGGACAGGGGCGCTAGCAATCAGCCCCAGCATTTT.

CDR3 sequence (DNA): TGTGCCAGCAGCCATGAGGGGACAGGGGGGGATAACTATGGCTACACCTTC. Its translation is CASSHEGTGGDNYGYTF. V and J are TRBV3-1 (or the pseudogene TRBV3-2) and TRBJ1-2; 11 bases fit TRBD1. The CDR3 loop spans 17 amino acids. With 3 bases clipped from V and 1 base from J, the junction kept 7 bases outside the gene matches. Germline lookup yields CDR1 LGHDT and CDR2 YNNKEL (reference sequence).

This sequence joins TRBV12-3 or TRBV12-4 and TRBJ2-1, with TRBD2 matching over 8 bases. The J segment lost 7 bases and the V segment lost 4 bases, leaving 3 bases of the junction unmatched. This CDR3 has 13 amino acids. This chain's CDR3 is CASSSGTRNEQFF. CDR3 sequence (DNA): TGTGCCAGCAGTTCCGGGACTAGGAATGAGCAGTTCTTC.

The rearrangement uses TRBV7-2 and TRBJ1-1; TRBD1 matches 7 bases. Germline values: CDR1 SGHTA, CDR2 FQGNSA. The CDR3 runs to 17 residues. V was clipped by 4 bases and J by 3 bases; unmatched bases: 14. The CDR3 protein is CASSYRRGGWLDTEAFF. CDR3 nucleotide sequence: TGTGCCAGCAGCTACCGCCGAGGGGGCTGGCTGGACACTGAAGCTTTCTTT.

The chain uses TRBV7-2 and TRBJ2-3, with 7 bases that match TRBD2. The CDR3 runs to 13 residues. The germline CDR1 and CDR2 sequences are SGHTA and FQGNSA. Unmatched junction bases numbered 0, after V lost 0 bases and J lost 6 bases. CDR3 DNA sequence: TGTGCCAGCAGCTTAGCGGGAGGGGATACGCAGTATTTT. Protein: CASSLAGGDTQYF.

This chain connects TRBV18 to TRBJ2-7; 10 bases line up with TRBD1. The length of the CDR3 is 15 residues. J was trimmed by 7 bases and V by 1 base; bases with no gene match: 7. Germline-derived CDR1 and CDR2 are KGHSH and LQKENI. The CDR3 is CASSPRGTGETEQYF. CDR3 nucleotides: TGTGCCAGCTCACCACGGGGGACAGGGGAGACGGAGCAGTACTTC.

V usage is TRBV12-3 or TRBV12-4 and J usage is TRBJ1-1; maybe TRBD1 (5 bases). CDR3 length: 13 residues. V was trimmed by 7 bases and J by 1 base, leaving 10 bases between them. In DNA form, the CDR3 reads TGTGCCAGCAAAAAACAGGCGAACACTGAAGCTTTCTTT. Protein sequence: CASKKQANTEAFF.

The chain is built from TRBV27 and TRBJ1-5; 11 bases match TRBD1. The J segment lost 7 bases and the V segment lost 6 bases, leaving 5 bases of the junction unmatched. In germline, CDR1 is MNHEY, CDR2 SMNVEV (reference sequence). The CDR3 extends over 14 amino acids. Here the CDR3 reads CASSSGTGGQPQHF. In DNA, the CDR3 is TGTGCCAGCAGCTCCGGGACAGGGGGACAGCCCCAGCATTTT.